The 7 T cell receptor beta chains listed next were all sequenced from one sample in a study of T-cell memory formation after mild COVID-19 (dated by TCRdb to the early 2020s). The library was obtained by 5' RACE. Sequenced on an Illumina NovaSeq 6000. TCRdb redid the processing of the public reads, applying fastp at Q25 and MiXCR, and retained in-frame beta chains. Every distinct CDR3 protein forms one entry, paired with its most common genes and DNA. The sample data list approximately 190,000 distinct CDR3 sequences, and around 17% of these were observed just once. 2% to 3% of the sample is held by the ten biggest clonotypes. Sequenced material: PBMCs or a T cell subset sorted from them (not recorded which). The receptors here all came from an adult woman who had mild COVID-19 (a few samples of this study predate the infection). The sample titles of this study are shuffled in the database, so cell type and time point are left out; the donor was told from shared clones.

The V and J genes are TRBV20-1 and TRBJ2-3; the D is unclear. CDR1 DFQATT and CDR2 SNEGSKA come from the germline V gene (reference sequence). The CDR3 length is 13 residues. The V gene lost 6 bases and the J gene lost 0 bases, with 10 bases spanning the gap. For the CDR3, the DNA is TGCAGTGCGGTAGAGACTAGCACAGATACGCAGTATTTT. Translating it yields CSAVETSTDTQYF.

The V gene is TRBV2, the J gene TRBJ2-7, with D perhaps matching TRBD1 (5 bases). The ends were cut back, 4 bases at V and 9 bases at J, with 16 bases in the middle. The CDR3 is made up of 13 amino acids. Germline loops: CDR1 SNHLY, CDR2 FYNNEI. For the CDR3, the DNA is TGTGCCAGCAGTGGACAGACCTACGTCGGGCAGTACTTC. This encodes CASSGQTYVGQYF.

In this sample, this clonotype turned up a few times. In DNA, the CDR3 is TGCGCCAGCAGCTTCTTTCAGGGCAATGAGCAGTTCTTC. This sequence encodes CASSFFQGNEQFF. The chain is built from TRBV5-1 and TRBJ2-1; D might be TRBD1 (5 bases). The germline gives CDR1 SGHRS, CDR2 YFSETQ. The CDR3 is 13 amino acids. Trimming removed 2 bases from V and 6 bases from J, with 9 bases in between.

This clonotype was recorded at least ten times. The V and J genes are TRBV5-1 and TRBJ1-2; D gene uncertain. Germline CDR1 SGHRS, CDR2 YFSETQ. Deletions cut 0 bases from V and 10 bases from J, with 16 bases between. CDR3 size: 14 residues. The CDR3 bases are TGCGCCAGCAGCTTGGTGGCTGGAACCTCTCTCTACACCTTC. This translates into CASSLVAGTSLYTF.

The rearrangement links TRBV20-1 to TRBJ2-1; perhaps TRBD2 as D (5 bases). The germline gives CDR1 DFQATT, CDR2 SNEGSKA (reference sequence). The CDR3 covers 16 residues. V lost 0 bases and J lost 0, with 12 bases in between. This CDR3 is CSARDRAVSSYNEQFF. The CDR3 nucleotides read TGCAGTGCTAGAGATAGAGCGGTTTCCTCCTACAATGAGCAGTTCTTC.

The sample holds a few counts of this clonotype. This chain uses TRBV9 with TRBJ2-3; perhaps TRBD1 as D (5 bases). V lost 0 bases, J lost 1 base, and 9 bases lay in between. The CDR3 is made up of 15 amino acids. The germline V gene encodes CDR1 SGDLS and CDR2 YYNGEE. The CDR3 loop is CASSVGGGGTDTQYF. CDR3 nucleotide sequence: TGTGCCAGCAGCGTAGGGGGCGGCGGCACAGATACGCAGTATTTT. Variable domain in full (rest from reference TRBV9 and TRBJ2-3): DSGVTQTPKHLITATGQRVTLRCSPRSGDLSVYWYQQSLDQGLQFLIQYYNGEERAKGNILERFSAQQFPDLHSELNLSSLELGDSALYFCASSVGGGGTDTQYFGPGTRLTVL.

This clonotype has only a few counts. This chain links TRBV27 with TRBJ1-1; D ambiguous. V lost 5 bases and J 4 bases, leaving 20 bases between the germline ends. The CDR3 totals 16 residues. Germline V gene sequence: CDR1 MNHEY, CDR2 SMNVEV (reference sequence). CDR3 sequence reads: CASSNGRLWESTEAFF. CDR3 sequence (DNA): TGTGCCAGCAGTAATGGGAGGCTCTGGGAGAGCACTGAAGCTTTCTTT.